This T cell receptor beta chain was recorded in a study of cytomegalovirus exposure and HLA in healthy donors. Primers: 60 Vbeta forward and 13 Jbeta reverse. The protocol was immunoSEQ multiplex PCR, while the TCRdb copy is restricted to in-frame clones and leaves out a portion. The sample contains about 120,000 clones, roughly three quarters of which appear only once. CDR3 length: 15 residues. CDR1 and CDR2 from the germline V gene are MNHEY and SVGAGI. V was shortened by 0 bases and J by 6 bases, with 11 bases between the two germline ends. This clone was seen a handful of times. This chain links TRBV6-5 with TRBJ2-2; D gene uncertain. This TCR derives from a man younger than 40 in good health and CMV-seropositive. Specimen: PBMCs. The CDR3 sequence: CASSYSTLFAGELFF. Written as DNA, the CDR3 is TGTGCCAGCAGTTACTCGACACTTTTCGCCGGGGAGCTGTTTTTT.